Given below is one T cell receptor beta chain in context. Its antigen is still unknown. These data come from a study of shared clonotypes between healthy human individuals. Study observations and caveats: Sampling covered nothing but blood. Tissue TCR repertoires likely differ from those found in blood. The represented genetic and exposure-history diversity was limited by the small number of donors.

TCRdb's copy holds only in-frame clones and misses some; the assay was immunoSEQ multiplex PCR. The sample records 950,000 to 1,300,000 clones, around 76% being singletons. Germline V gene sequence: CDR1 SGHRS, CDR2 YFSETQ. V dropped 0 bases and J dropped 1 base, with 7 bases sitting between them. The length of the CDR3 is 15 residues. Donors, without exception, were Caucasian adults residing in Nashville, Tennessee. Negatively enriched CD4+ T cells were divided by CD45RA into naive and memory. This chain joins TRBV5-1 and TRBJ1-4; weak D call: TRBD1 (5 bases). This clonotype originated in a man younger than 30 in good health. Sequenced input: memory CD4+ T cells sorted from blood. The subset is: CD45RA-negative fraction. CDR3 nucleotide sequence: TGCGCCAGCAGCTTGGCGGGGGGAACTAATGAAAAACTGTTTTTT. The encoded protein is CASSLAGGTNEKLFF.